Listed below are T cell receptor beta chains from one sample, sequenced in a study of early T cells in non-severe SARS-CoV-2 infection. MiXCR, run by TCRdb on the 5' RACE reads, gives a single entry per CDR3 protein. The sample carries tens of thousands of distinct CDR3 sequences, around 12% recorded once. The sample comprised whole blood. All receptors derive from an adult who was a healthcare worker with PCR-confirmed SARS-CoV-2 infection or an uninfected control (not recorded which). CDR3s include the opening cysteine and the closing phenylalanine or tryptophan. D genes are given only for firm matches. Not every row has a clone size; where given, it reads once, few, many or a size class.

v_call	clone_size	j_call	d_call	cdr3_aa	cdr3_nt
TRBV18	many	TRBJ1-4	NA	CASSPAGIEKLFF	TGTGCCAGCTCACCGGCTGGGATCGAAAAACTGTTTTTT
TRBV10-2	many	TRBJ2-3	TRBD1	CASSDGTGGTDTQYF	TGCGCCAGCAGTGATGGGACAGGGGGGACAGATACGCAGTATTTT
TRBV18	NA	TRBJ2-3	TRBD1	CASNRGSTDTQYF	TGTGCCAGCAACAGGGGGAGCACAGATACGCAGTATTTT
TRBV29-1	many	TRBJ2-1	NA	CSVALGGEQFF	TGCAGCGTGGCCCTTGGCGGGGAGCAGTTCTTC
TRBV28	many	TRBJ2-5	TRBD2	CASSTSSGTIKTQYF	TGTGCCAGCAGTACGTCCAGCGGGACTATAAAGACCCAGTACTTC
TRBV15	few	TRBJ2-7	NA	CHKWAANTYEQYF	TGCCATAAATGGGCAGCTAATACTTACGAGCAGTACTTC
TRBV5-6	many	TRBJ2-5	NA	CASSWALASQETQYF	TGTGCCAGCAGCTGGGCCCTAGCATCTCAAGAGACCCAGTACTTC
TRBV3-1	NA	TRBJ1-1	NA	CASSQDHAGNTEAFF	TGTGCCAGCAGCCAAGATCATGCTGGAAACACTGAAGCTTTCTTT
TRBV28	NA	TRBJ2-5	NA	CASRTDTPRETQYF	TGTGCCAGCAGAACGGACACCCCCAGGGAGACCCAGTACTTC
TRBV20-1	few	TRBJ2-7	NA	CSARFTEGIYEQYF	TGCAGTGCTAGATTCACGGAAGGTATCTACGAGCAGTACTTC
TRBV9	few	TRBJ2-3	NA	CASSVGLERADTQYF	TGTGCCAGCAGCGTAGGACTCGAGAGAGCAGATACGCAGTATTTT
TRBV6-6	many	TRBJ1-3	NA	CASSYSEADSGNTIYF	TGTGCCAGCAGTTACTCCGAGGCCGACTCTGGAAACACCATATATTTT
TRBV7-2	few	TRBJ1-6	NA	CASSPSNSPLHF	TGTGCCAGCAGCCCCTCTAATTCACCCCTCCACTTT
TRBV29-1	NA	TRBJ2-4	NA	CSGGAGKDSPQYF	TGCAGCGGGGGTGCGGGGAAAGACTCACCTCAGTACTTC
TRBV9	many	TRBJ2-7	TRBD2	CASSVGSGGTDEQYF	TGTGCCAGCAGCGTAGGGAGCGGGGGTACCGACGAGCAGTACTTC
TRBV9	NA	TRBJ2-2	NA	CASSAGDYLNTGELFF	TGTGCCAGCAGCGCAGGGGACTACCTGAACACCGGGGAGCTGTTTTTT
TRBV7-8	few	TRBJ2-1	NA	CASSSPGSNYYEQFF	TGTGCCAGCAGCTCTCCCGGGTCCAACTACTATGAGCAGTTCTTC
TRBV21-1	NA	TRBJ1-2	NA	CASSKPLPLIGYTF	TGTGCCAGCAGCAAACCCCTCCCCTTGATAGGCTACACCTTC
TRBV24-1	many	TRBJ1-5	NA	CATSDYRLPSQPQHF	TGTGCCACCAGTGATTATCGGCTTCCAAGTCAGCCCCAGCATTTT
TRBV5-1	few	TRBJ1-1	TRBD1	CASSTLTGTDTEAFF	TGCGCCAGCAGCACATTGACAGGGACCGACACTGAAGCTTTCTTT
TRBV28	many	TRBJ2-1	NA	CASSGDSNEQFF	TGTGCCAGCAGTGGCGACTCAAATGAGCAGTTCTTC
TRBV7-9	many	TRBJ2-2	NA	CASSLFTGELFF	TGTGCCAGCAGCTTGTTTACCGGGGAGCTGTTTTTT
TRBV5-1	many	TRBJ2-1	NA	CASSLGTAASNEQFF	TGCGCCAGCAGCTTGGGGACCGCGGCGTCCAATGAGCAGTTCTTC
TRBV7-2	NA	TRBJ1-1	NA	CASSALAEAFF	TGTGCCAGCAGTGCCCTCGCTGAAGCTTTCTTT
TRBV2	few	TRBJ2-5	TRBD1	CASSKGTGETQYF	TGTGCCAGCAGTAAAGGGACAGGGGAGACCCAGTACTTC
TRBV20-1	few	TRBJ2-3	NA	CSAPPPPLIRGTDTQYF	TGCAGTGCGCCACCACCCCCTTTGATCCGAGGCACAGATACGCAGTATTTT
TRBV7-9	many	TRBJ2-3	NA	CASSLGDSEDTQYF	TGTGCCAGCAGCTTGGGAGACTCAGAGGATACGCAGTATTTT
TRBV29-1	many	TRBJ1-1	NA	CSVGTTNTEAFF	TGCAGCGTAGGGACGACGAACACTGAAGCTTTCTTT
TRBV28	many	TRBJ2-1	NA	CASSLQEYNEQFF	TGTGCCAGCAGTTTGCAGGAATACAATGAGCAGTTCTTC
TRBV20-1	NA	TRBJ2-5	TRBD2	CSAPLAGRETQYF	TGCAGTGCTCCCCTAGCGGGACGAGAGACCCAGTACTTC
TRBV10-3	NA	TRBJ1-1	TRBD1	CAISDPTGGGTEAFF	TGTGCCATCAGTGACCCTACAGGGGGTGGCACTGAAGCTTTCTTT
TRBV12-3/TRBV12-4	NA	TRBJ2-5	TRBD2	CASNRSGGRAVETQYF	TGTGCCAGTAATCGTTCGGGAGGGAGGGCCGTAGAGACCCAGTACTTC
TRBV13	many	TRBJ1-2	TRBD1	CASSARTGYGYTF	TGTGCCAGCAGCGCCAGGACAGGGTATGGCTACACCTTC
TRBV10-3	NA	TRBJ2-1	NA	CAISPTDNEQFF	TGTGCCATCAGTCCGACAGATAATGAGCAGTTCTTC
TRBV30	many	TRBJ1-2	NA	CAWSGPGPPSGYTF	TGTGCCTGGAGTGGGCCGGGGCCGCCTTCCGGCTACACCTTC
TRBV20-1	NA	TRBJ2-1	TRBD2	CSASGLLAGSGNEQFF	TGCAGTGCTAGTGGATTGCTAGCGGGAAGCGGGAATGAGCAGTTCTTC
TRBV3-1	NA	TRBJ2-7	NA	CASSQDLHVEFGSYEQYF	TGTGCCAGCAGCCAAGATCTACACGTAGAGTTTGGGTCCTACGAGCAGTACTTC
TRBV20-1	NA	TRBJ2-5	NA	CNARYRGAETQYF	TGCAATGCTAGATATCGAGGTGCTGAGACCCAGTACTTC
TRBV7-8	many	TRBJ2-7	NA	CASSLGRTYEQYF	TGTGCCAGCAGCTTAGGGCGGACCTACGAGCAGTACTTC
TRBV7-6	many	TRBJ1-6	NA	CASSPAGTDNSPLHF	TGTGCCAGCAGCCCGGCCGGGACGGATAATTCACCCCTCCACTTT
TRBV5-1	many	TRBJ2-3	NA	CASSSQGGADTQYF	TGCGCCAGCAGCTCACAAGGAGGCGCAGATACGCAGTATTTT
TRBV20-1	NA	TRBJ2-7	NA	CSAPGGASGSYEQYF	TGCAGTGCCCCAGGCGGGGCCAGTGGATCCTACGAGCAGTACTTC
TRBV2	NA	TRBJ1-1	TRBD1	CASSETGGWTEAFF	TGTGCCAGCAGCGAGACAGGGGGTTGGACTGAAGCTTTCTTT